The rows below give T cell receptor beta chains drawn from one sample of a study of blood T cell repertoires in COVID-19. The protocol was immunoSEQ multiplex PCR, while the TCRdb copy is restricted to in-frame clones and leaves out a portion. The sample lists more than 95,000 clones; approximately 86% were seen once. The sample consisted of peripheral blood. The receptors come from a human donor in a cohort sampled during active COVID-19. The CDR3 runs from the conserved cysteine through the conserved F or W. Each record gives: D gene, V gene, J gene, clone size, CDR3 protein, CDR3 DNA. The D gene is left open where the match is weak. Where a row states a size, it is once, few, many or the class of an expanded clone; other rows omit it.

D gene: TRBD2
V gene: TRBV14
J gene: TRBJ2-7
clone size: .
CDR3 protein: CASSSILGTSGSSYEQYF
CDR3 DNA: TGTGCCAGCAGCTCTATACTGGGGACTAGCGGGAGCTCCTACGAGCAGTACTTC

D gene: TRBD1
V gene: TRBV19
J gene: TRBJ2-7
clone size: once
CDR3 protein: CASSFRTGTGLGGLNYEQYF
CDR3 DNA: TGTGCCAGTAGTTTCCGAACCGGGACAGGGTTAGGCGGGTTGAACTACGAGCAGTACTTC

D gene: .
V gene: TRBV19
J gene: TRBJ2-5
clone size: .
CDR3 protein: CASSIRQGQETQYF
CDR3 DNA: TGTGCCAGTAGTATCCGTCAGGGCCAAGAGACCCAGTACTTC

D gene: .
V gene: TRBV5-4
J gene: TRBJ2-5
clone size: once
CDR3 protein: CASSLSGEMETQYF
CDR3 DNA: TGTGCCAGCAGCTTGTCGGGAGAAATGGAGACCCAGTACTTC

D gene: .
V gene: TRBV7-2
J gene: TRBJ2-3
clone size: .
CDR3 protein: CASSPGRVGDTQYF
CDR3 DNA: TGTGCCAGCAGCCCCGGCAGGGTGGGAGATACGCAGTATTTT

D gene: TRBD1
V gene: TRBV9
J gene: TRBJ2-7
clone size: once
CDR3 protein: CASSAGTGGIEQYF
CDR3 DNA: TGTGCCAGCAGCGCCGGGACAGGGGGCATCGAGCAGTACTTC

D gene: .
V gene: TRBV5-6
J gene: TRBJ1-1
clone size: few
CDR3 protein: CASSLVGGTNTEAFF
CDR3 DNA: TGTGCCAGCAGCTTGGTTGGGGGGACGAACACTGAAGCTTTCTTT

D gene: TRBD1
V gene: TRBV27
J gene: TRBJ1-6
clone size: .
CDR3 protein: CASRTGASSYNSPLHF
CDR3 DNA: TGTGCCAGCAGGACAGGGGCGAGCTCCTATAATTCACCCCTCCACTTT

D gene: TRBD1
V gene: TRBV10-3
J gene: TRBJ1-5
clone size: .
CDR3 protein: CAISGRGTGDSNQPQHF
CDR3 DNA: TGTGCCATCAGTGGCCGAGGGACAGGAGATAGCAATCAGCCCCAGCATTTT

D gene: TRBD1
V gene: TRBV5-1
J gene: TRBJ1-6
clone size: .
CDR3 protein: CASSLATGVNSPLHF
CDR3 DNA: TGCGCCAGCAGCTTGGCGACAGGGGTTAATTCACCCCTCCACTTT

D gene: .
V gene: TRBV6-2/TRBV6-3
J gene: TRBJ1-1
clone size: once
CDR3 protein: CASSYLQANTEAFF
CDR3 DNA: TGTGCCAGCAGTTACTTGCAGGCGAACACTGAAGCTTTCTTT